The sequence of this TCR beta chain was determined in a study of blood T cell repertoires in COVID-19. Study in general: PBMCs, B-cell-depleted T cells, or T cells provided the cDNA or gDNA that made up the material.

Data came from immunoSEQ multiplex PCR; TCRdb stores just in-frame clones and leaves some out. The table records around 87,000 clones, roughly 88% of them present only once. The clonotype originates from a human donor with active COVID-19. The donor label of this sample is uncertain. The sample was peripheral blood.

As DNA, the CDR3 is TGTGCCAGCTCACCATACGGCCACAGCAAAAACATTCAGTACTTC. This encodes CASSPYGHSKNIQYF. The chain links TRBV18 to TRBJ2-4; D is unclear. CDR1 is KGHSH, CDR2 LQKENI, per germline. Trimming removed 2 bases from V and 3 bases from J, with 11 bases in between. This CDR3 region has 15 residues.